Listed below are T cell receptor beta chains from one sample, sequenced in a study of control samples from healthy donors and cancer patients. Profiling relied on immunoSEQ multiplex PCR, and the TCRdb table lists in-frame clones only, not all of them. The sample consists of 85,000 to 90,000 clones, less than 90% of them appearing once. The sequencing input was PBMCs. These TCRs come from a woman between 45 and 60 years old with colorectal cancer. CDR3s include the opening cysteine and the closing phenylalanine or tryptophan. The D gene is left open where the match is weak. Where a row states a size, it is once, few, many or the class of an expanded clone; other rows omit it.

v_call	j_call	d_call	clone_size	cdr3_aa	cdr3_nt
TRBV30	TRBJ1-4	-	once	CAWSVRRLRGQRGRDEKLFF	TGTGCCTGGAGTGTACGAAGGCTTCGAGGACAAAGAGGAAGGGATGAAAAACTGTTTTTT
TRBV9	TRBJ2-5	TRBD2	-	CASSVEPYMGAGVETQYF	TGTGCCAGCAGCGTAGAACCCTATATGGGAGCGGGGGTGGAGACCCAGTACTTC
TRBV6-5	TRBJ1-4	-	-	CASSYSGNEKLFF	TGTGCCAGCAGTTACTCGGGTAATGAAAAACTGTTTTTT
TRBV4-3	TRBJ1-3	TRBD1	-	CASSQETGNGNTIYF	TGCGCCAGCAGCCAAGAGACAGGGAATGGAAACACCATATATTTT
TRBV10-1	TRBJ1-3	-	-	CASSDGQGISGNTIYF	TGCGCCAGCAGTGACGGGCAGGGAATTTCTGGAAACACCATATATTTT
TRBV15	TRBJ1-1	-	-	CATSAGRSTEAFF	TGTGCCACCAGCGCGGGGAGGAGCACTGAAGCTTTCTTT
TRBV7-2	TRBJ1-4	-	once	CASSLDSGSEEKLFF	TGTGCCAGCAGCCTGGACAGTGGTTCGGAGGAAAAACTGTTTTTT
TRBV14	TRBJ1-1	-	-	CARTRTANTEAFF	TGTGCCAGAACTAGGACTGCGAACACTGAAGCTTTCTTT
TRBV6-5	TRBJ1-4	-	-	CASSYSATGTNEKLFF	TGTGCCAGCAGTTACTCTGCGACGGGGACTAATGAAAAACTGTTTTTT
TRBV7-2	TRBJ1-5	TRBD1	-	CASSPDRGVQPQHF	TGTGCCAGCAGCCCAGACAGGGGCGTTCAGCCCCAGCATTTT
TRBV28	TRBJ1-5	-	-	CASSPSTGSGNHQPQHF	TGTGCCAGCAGTCCCTCAACAGGGTCGGGGAATCATCAGCCCCAGCATTTT
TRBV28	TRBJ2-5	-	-	CASRTGLKQETQYF	TGTGCCAGCAGAACGGGGCTAAAACAAGAGACCCAGTACTTC
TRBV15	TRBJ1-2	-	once	CATSRDIGGLNGYTF	TGTGCCACCAGCAGAGATATTGGGGGGCTGAATGGCTACACCTTC
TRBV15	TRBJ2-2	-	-	CATSRDPRGGTGELFF	TGTGCCACCAGCAGAGATCCCCGGGGCGGCACCGGGGAGCTGTTTTTT
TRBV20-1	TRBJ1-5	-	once	CSASERDVQPQHF	TGCAGTGCTAGTGAAAGAGACGTTCAGCCCCAGCATTTT
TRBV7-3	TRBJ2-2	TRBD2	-	CASSQSGRRNTGELFF	TGTGCCAGCAGCCAAAGCGGGAGGCGGAACACCGGGGAGCTGTTTTTT
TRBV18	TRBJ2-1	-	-	CASSFPTSSNEQFF	TGTGCCAGCTCATTCCCGACTAGTAGCAATGAGCAGTTCTTC
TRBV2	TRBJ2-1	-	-	CASSYSSYNEQFF	TGTGCCAGCAGTTACAGCTCCTACAATGAGCAGTTCTTC